The entry below gives a single TCR beta chain sequence along with its context. The antigen is unknown. This record belongs to a study of CD8+ T cells in alopecia areata. Looking at the study overall: Patients in the treated group were given tofacitinib by mouth, 5 to 10 mg twice a day.

Following RNA extraction, reverse transcription yielded cDNA that acted as the sequencing template. Clones were read by immunoSEQ multiplex PCR, and TCRdb kept only the in-frame ones, dropping some. The repertoire includes 150,000 to 200,000 clones, 59% of them detected once, and under 15% sits in the top ten. Study results and caveats: There were also resident alphabeta T cells of normal skin sequenced in scalp samples.

In alopecia areata patients, both lesional scalp punch biopsies and peripheral blood were collected. Both CD4+ and CD8+ T cells were separated by sorting PBMCs. This CDR3 contains 16 residues. V dropped 1 base and J dropped 10; count of bases not matched to a gene: 9. CDR1 is SGHVS, CDR2 FNYEAQ, per germline. The sequencing used CD4+ T cells sorted from blood, collected at week 0. This clonotype was sampled from a human donor with alopecia areata. J is TRBJ2-1 and V is TRBV7-6; 11 bases line up with TRBD2. CDR3 sequence (DNA): TGTGCCAGCAGCTTAGGCGCCCGTAGCGGGGGGGAGGAGCAGTTCTTC. As protein: CASSLGARSGGEEQFF.